The 16 T cell receptor beta chains below were found in one sample sequenced in a study of cytotoxic CD8 clonotypes in ibrutinib-treated CLL. Method: immunoSEQ multiplex PCR; TCRdb's copy keeps in-frame clones and lacks some. The sample lists about 72,000 clones, over 75% seen once, with roughly 7.5% in the top ten. The sequencing used PBMCs, collected at disease progression, from a patient treated with ibrutinib. The receptors stem from a human donor with chronic lymphocytic leukemia.

The chain has TRBV30 and TRBJ2-1; 8 bases match TRBD2. The CDR3 is 15 amino acids. The V gene end was trimmed by 4 bases and the J gene end by 0 bases; junction bases not matched to a gene: 5. Germline values: CDR1 GTSNPN, CDR2 SVGIG (reference sequence). The CDR3 loop reads CAWNFGTSSYNEQFF. Here the CDR3 DNA reads TGTGCCTGGAATTTTGGGACTAGCTCCTACAATGAGCAGTTCTTC. The variable domain in full, completed from reference TRBV30 and TRBJ2-1, reads SQTIHQWPATLVQPVGSPLSLECTVEGTSNPNLYWYRQAAGRGLQLLFYSVGIGQISSEVPQNLSASRPQDRQFILSSKKLLLSDSGFYLCAWNFGTSSYNEQFFGPGTRLTVL.

CDR3 nucleotide sequence: TGTGCCAGCACGGGTTCGGGGCAACACGAGCAGTACTTC. It translates to CASTGSGQHEQYF. The chain links TRBV27 to TRBJ2-7; either TRBD1 or TRBD2 may supply D (5 bases each). Trimming removed 7 bases at V and 5 bases at J, with 15 bases between. The germline V gene encodes CDR1 MNHEY and CDR2 SMNVEV (reference sequence). This CDR3 is 13 amino acids long.

The gene calls are TRBV7-9 and TRBJ1-2, with D possibly matching TRBD1 (6 bases). Between the trimmed V and J ends, which lost 5 bases and 3 bases, there was a span of 19 bases. CDR1 and CDR2 (germline): SEHNR, FQNEAQ (reference sequence). This CDR3 region has 16 residues. The CDR3 DNA reads TGTGCCAGCAGCCTTATCCGACAGGATCCCCACTATGGCTACACCTTC. This codes for CASSLIRQDPHYGYTF.

The V call is TRBV5-1, the J call TRBJ1-2; no firm D call. The germline V gene has CDR1 SGHRS and CDR2 YFSETQ. The V end lost 1 base, the J end lost 0 bases, and 10 bases lay between the germline ends. The CDR3 totals 15 residues. The CDR3 sequence: CASSLKVSSNYGYTF. Here the CDR3 DNA reads TGCGCCAGCAGCTTGAAAGTCAGCTCTAACTATGGCTACACCTTC.

V gene TRBV9 combines with J gene TRBJ2-7, with D uncertain. Per germline, CDR1 SGDLS and CDR2 YYNGEE. The CDR3 has 13 amino acids. Trimming stripped 0 bases from V and 6 bases from J, with 10 bases between. CDR3 sequence reads: CASSVALGTEQYF. The CDR3 nucleotides read TGTGCCAGCAGCGTAGCGTTAGGTACCGAGCAGTACTTC.

This rearrangement joins TRBV18 to TRBJ1-5, with TRBD1 as a possible D gene (5 bases). The V end lost 2 bases, the J end lost 6 bases, and 20 bases lay between the germline ends. Germline-derived CDR1 and CDR2 are KGHSH and LQKENI. This CDR3 region has 17 residues. Here the CDR3 DNA reads TGTGCCAGCTCACCAAGTACAGGTCTTGTCTTGCGTCAGCCCCAGCATTTT. Translating it yields CASSPSTGLVLRQPQHF.

The chain has TRBV5-1 and TRBJ2-7; no firm D call. Looked up from germline, CDR1 is SGHRS and CDR2 is YFSETQ. The CDR3 has 14 residues. DNA of the CDR3: TGCGCACGGTCGGGCACCGAAAGCTCCTACGAGCAGTACTTC. Amino acids: CARSGTESSYEQYF.

This rearrangement joins TRBV5-6 to TRBJ2-5; 7 positions match TRBD1. Germline trimming cut 0 bases from V and 10 bases from J; bases unmatched to any gene: 3. Germline assignment: CDR1 SGHDT and CDR2 YYEEEE. This CDR3 comprises 12 residues. CDR3 protein: CASSLVRGIQYF. The CDR3 DNA is TGTGCCAGCAGCTTGGTCAGGGGGATCCAGTACTTC.

The chain has TRBV5-4 and TRBJ2-1; weak D call: TRBD1 (6 bases). Trimming removed 1 base from V and 1 base from J, with 9 bases in between. The length of the CDR3 is 15 residues. Germline V lookup: CDR1 SGHNT, CDR2 YYREEE (reference sequence). The CDR3 bases are TGTGCCAGCAGCTTGTCCAGGGGTTCCTACAATGAGCAGTTCTTC. It encodes CASSLSRGSYNEQFF.

This rearrangement joins TRBV6-5 to TRBJ2-7; the D gene could be TRBD1 or TRBD2 (6 bases each). Germline V gene data show CDR1 as MNHEY and CDR2 as SVGAGI. The V and J ends lost 3 bases and 2 bases respectively, with 8 bases between them. This CDR3 region has 13 residues. CDR3 in amino acids: CASSYRGAYEQYF. For the CDR3, the DNA is TGTGCCAGCAGTTATAGGGGGGCCTACGAGCAGTACTTC.

The chain carries TRBV5-1 and TRBJ2-6, with 7 bases matching TRBD1. After removal of 1 base from V and 5 bases from J, the junction contained 3 bases not matched to a gene. The V gene's germline CDR1 is SGHRS and CDR2 YFSETQ. The CDR3 has 15 amino acids. The CDR3 spells CASSLLQGRANVLTF. Written as DNA, the CDR3 is TGCGCCAGCAGCTTGTTACAGGGGAGGGCCAACGTCCTGACTTTC. The variable domain in full, with the rest retrieved from reference TRBV5-1 and TRBJ2-6, is KAGVTQTPRYLIKTRGQQVTLSCSPISGHRSVSWYQQTPGQGLQFLFEYFSETQRNKGNFPGRFSGRQFSNSRSEMNVSTLELGDSALYLCASSLLQGRANVLTFGAGSRLTVL.

The chain recombines TRBV19 with TRBJ2-2; 11 positions agree with TRBD2. J gave up 5 bases and V 5 bases, and 4 bases lay outside the gene matches. Germline V lookup: CDR1 LNHDA, CDR2 SQIVND (reference sequence). The CDR3 totals 15 residues. The CDR3 nucleotides are TGTGCCAGTAGTCTCATAGCGGGAGGGACCGGGGAGCTGTTTTTT. This codes for CASSLIAGGTGELFF. Combining the CDR3 with reference TRBV19 and TRBJ2-2 gives the whole variable domain DGGITQSPKYLFRKEGQNVTLSCEQNLNHDAMYWYRQDPGQGLRLIYYSQIVNDFQKGDIAEGYSVSREKKESFPLTVTSAQKNPTAFYLCASSLIAGGTGELFFGEGSRLTVL.

V usage is TRBV2 and J usage is TRBJ2-5; 7 nucleotides align to TRBD1. The CDR3 has 14 residues. Germline loops: CDR1 SNHLY, CDR2 FYNNEI. V shed 6 bases and J 5 bases; nucleotides not matched to a gene: 9. CDR3 amino acids: CASRQGKDRETQYF. CDR3 DNA sequence: TGTGCCAGCAGACAGGGGAAGGATCGGGAGACCCAGTACTTC.

V usage is TRBV19 and J usage is TRBJ2-1, with TRBD2 identical over 13 bases. Germline V gene data show CDR1 as LNHDA and CDR2 as SQIVND (reference sequence). This CDR3 spans 15 amino acids. Trimming took 4 bases from V and 6 from J; bases not matched to a gene: 3. CDR3 in DNA: TGTGCCAGTAGTAAACTAGCGGGAGGGCGCAATGAGCAGTTCTTC. The encoded protein is CASSKLAGGRNEQFF. The variable domain in full, completed from reference TRBV19 and TRBJ2-1, reads DGGITQSPKYLFRKEGQNVTLSCEQNLNHDAMYWYRQDPGQGLRLIYYSQIVNDFQKGDIAEGYSVSREKKESFPLTVTSAQKNPTAFYLCASSKLAGGRNEQFFGPGTRLTVL.

The chain recombines TRBV18 with TRBJ1-1, with 8 bases that match TRBD1. The CDR3 runs to 15 residues. The germline CDR1 and CDR2 sequences are KGHSH and LQKENI. V gave up 4 bases and J gave up 1 base; unmatched junction bases: 5. CDR3 region: CASSQETGGNTEAFF. The DNA of the CDR3 is TGTGCCAGCTCACAAGAAACAGGGGGGAACACTGAAGCTTTCTTT.

The rearrangement joins TRBV28 to TRBJ1-5; D unclear. Germline-derived CDR1 and CDR2 are MDHEN and SYDVKM. The CDR3 totals 17 residues. With 2 bases removed from V and 0 bases from J, the gap between germline ends came to 14 bases. CDR3 coding DNA: TGTGCCAGCAGTTTAATGGCAGGCCAATATAGCAATCAGCCCCAGCATTTT. It encodes CASSLMAGQYSNQPQHF.